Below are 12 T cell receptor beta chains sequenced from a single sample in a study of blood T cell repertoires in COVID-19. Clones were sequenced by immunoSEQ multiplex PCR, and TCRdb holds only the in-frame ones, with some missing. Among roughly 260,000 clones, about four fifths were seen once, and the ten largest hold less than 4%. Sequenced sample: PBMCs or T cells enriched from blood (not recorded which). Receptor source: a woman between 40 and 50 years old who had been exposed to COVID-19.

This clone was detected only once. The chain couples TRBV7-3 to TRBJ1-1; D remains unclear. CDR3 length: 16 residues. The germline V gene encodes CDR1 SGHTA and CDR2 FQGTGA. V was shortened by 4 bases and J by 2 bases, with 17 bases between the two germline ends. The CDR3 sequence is CASSSPPTRTNTEAFF. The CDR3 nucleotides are TGTGCCAGCAGCTCCCCCCCAACCAGGACTAACACTGAAGCTTTCTTT.

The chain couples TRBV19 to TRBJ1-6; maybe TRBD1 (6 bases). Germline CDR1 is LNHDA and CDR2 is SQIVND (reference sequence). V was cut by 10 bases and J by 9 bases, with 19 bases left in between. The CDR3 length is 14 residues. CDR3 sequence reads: CATESTGIRSPLHF. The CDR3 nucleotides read TGTGCCACCGAATCAACAGGGATTCGTTCACCCCTCCACTTT.

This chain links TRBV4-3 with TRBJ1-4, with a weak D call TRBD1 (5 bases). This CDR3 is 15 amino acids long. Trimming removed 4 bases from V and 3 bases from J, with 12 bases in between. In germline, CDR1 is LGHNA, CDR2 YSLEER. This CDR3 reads CASSPQGVANEKLFF. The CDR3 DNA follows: TGCGCCAGCAGCCCCCAAGGGGTGGCTAATGAAAAACTGTTTTTT.

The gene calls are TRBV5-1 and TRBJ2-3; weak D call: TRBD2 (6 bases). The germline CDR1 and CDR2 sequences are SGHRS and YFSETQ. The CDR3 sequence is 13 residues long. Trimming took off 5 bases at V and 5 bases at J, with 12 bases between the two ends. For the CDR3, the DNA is TGCGCCAGCAGTCGGGACTTTCGAGATACGCAGTATTTT. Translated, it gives CASSRDFRDTQYF. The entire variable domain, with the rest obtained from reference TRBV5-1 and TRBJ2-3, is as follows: KAGVTQTPRYLIKTRGQQVTLSCSPISGHRSVSWYQQTPGQGLQFLFEYFSETQRNKGNFPGRFSGRQFSNSRSEMNVSTLELGDSALYLCASSRDFRDTQYFGPGTRLTVL.

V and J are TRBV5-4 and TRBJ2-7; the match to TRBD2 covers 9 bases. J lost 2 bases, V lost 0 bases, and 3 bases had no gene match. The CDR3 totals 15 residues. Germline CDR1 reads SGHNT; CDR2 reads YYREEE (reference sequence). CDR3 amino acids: CASSLEAGGPYEQYF. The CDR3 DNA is TGTGCCAGCAGCTTGGAGGCGGGGGGGCCCTACGAGCAGTACTTC.

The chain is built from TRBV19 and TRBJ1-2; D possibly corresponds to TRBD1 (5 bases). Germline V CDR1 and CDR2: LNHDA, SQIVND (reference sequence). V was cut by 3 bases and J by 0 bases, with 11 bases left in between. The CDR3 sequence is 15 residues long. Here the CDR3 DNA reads TGTGCCAGTAGTATCCAAACAGGAGCTAACTATGGCTACACCTTC. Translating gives CASSIQTGANYGYTF.

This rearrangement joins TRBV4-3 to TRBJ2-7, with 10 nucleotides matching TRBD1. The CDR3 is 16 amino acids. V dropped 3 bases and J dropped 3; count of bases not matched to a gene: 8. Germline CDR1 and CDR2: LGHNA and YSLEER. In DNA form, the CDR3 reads TGCGCCAGCAGCCAGCCCTCCGGGACAGGGGTCTACGAGCAGTACTTC. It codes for CASSQPSGTGVYEQYF.

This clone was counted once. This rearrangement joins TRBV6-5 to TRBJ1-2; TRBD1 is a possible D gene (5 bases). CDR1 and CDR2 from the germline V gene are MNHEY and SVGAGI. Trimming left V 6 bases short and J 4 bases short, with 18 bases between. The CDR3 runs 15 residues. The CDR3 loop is CASSLKWRQTYGYTF. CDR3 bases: TGTGCCAGCAGCCTAAAGTGGAGACAGACCTATGGCTACACCTTC.

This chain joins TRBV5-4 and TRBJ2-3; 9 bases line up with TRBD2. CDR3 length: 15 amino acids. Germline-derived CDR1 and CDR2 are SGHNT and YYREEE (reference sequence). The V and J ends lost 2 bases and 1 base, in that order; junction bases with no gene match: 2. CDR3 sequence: CASSFSGGGTDTQYF. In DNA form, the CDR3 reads TGTGCCAGCAGCTTTAGCGGGGGTGGCACAGATACGCAGTATTTT.

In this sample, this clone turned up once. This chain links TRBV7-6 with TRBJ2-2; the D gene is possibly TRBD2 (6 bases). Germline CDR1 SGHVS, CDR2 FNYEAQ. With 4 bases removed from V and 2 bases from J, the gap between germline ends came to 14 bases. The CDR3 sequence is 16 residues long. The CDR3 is CASSSRLEGNTGELFF. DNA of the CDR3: TGTGCCAGCAGCTCCCGACTAGAAGGAAACACCGGGGAGCTGTTTTTT. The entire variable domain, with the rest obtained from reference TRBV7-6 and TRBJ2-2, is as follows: GAGVSQSPRYKVTKRGQDVALRCDPISGHVSLYWYRQALGQGPEFLTYFNYEAQQDKSGLPNDRFSAERPEGSISTLTIQRTEQRDSAMYRCASSSRLEGNTGELFFGEGSRLTVL.

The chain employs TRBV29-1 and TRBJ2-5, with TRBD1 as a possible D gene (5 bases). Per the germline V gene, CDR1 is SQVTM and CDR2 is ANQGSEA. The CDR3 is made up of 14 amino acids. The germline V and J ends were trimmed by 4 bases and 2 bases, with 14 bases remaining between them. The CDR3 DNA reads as TGCAGCGTTGGGAAAAGATCAGGGCAAGAGACCCAGTACTTC. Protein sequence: CSVGKRSGQETQYF. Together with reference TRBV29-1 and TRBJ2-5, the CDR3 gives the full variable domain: SAVISQKPSRDICQRGTSLTIQCQVDSQVTMMFWYRQQPGQSLTLIATANQGSEATYESGFVIDKFPISRPNLTFSTLTVSNMSPEDSSIYLCSVGKRSGQETQYFGPGTRLLVL.

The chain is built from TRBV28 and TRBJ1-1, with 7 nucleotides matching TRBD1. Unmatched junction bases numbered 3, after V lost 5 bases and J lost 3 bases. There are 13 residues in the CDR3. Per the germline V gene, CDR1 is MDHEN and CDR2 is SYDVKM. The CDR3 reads CASSPDRHTEAFF. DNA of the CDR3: TGTGCCAGCAGTCCGGACAGGCACACTGAAGCTTTCTTT. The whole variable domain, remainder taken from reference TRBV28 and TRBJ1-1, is DVKVTQSSRYLVKRTGEKVFLECVQDMDHENMFWYRQDPGLGLRLIYFSYDVKMKEKGDIPEGYSVSREKKERFSLILESASTNQTSMYLCASSPDRHTEAFFGQGTRLTVV.